This T cell receptor beta chain stems from a study of PD-L1 blockade in urothelial cancer. Study in general: Analysis of blood occurred 3 weeks (second dose) and 6 weeks after treatment start.

Produced via immunoSEQ multiplex PCR; TCRdb's table is partial and in-frame only. Counted here are 85,000 to 95,000 clones, nearly 90% occurring once; the ten biggest clones make up 1.5% to 2%. The time point here: pretreatment peripheral blood. This receptor was taken from a man aged 60 to 69 with urothelial cancer. This material consisted of PBMCs, taken around atezolizumab (anti-PD-L1) treatment.

CDR3 protein: CAPPPIGELFF. CDR3 nucleotide sequence: TGTGCCCCCCCTCCTATCGGGGAGCTGTTTTTT. V and J are TRBV5-3 and TRBJ2-2; D is undetermined. TRBV5-3 is an ORF for which the function is uncertain. The CDR3 totals 11 residues. V gave up 10 bases and J gave up 7 bases, with 11 bases separating them.